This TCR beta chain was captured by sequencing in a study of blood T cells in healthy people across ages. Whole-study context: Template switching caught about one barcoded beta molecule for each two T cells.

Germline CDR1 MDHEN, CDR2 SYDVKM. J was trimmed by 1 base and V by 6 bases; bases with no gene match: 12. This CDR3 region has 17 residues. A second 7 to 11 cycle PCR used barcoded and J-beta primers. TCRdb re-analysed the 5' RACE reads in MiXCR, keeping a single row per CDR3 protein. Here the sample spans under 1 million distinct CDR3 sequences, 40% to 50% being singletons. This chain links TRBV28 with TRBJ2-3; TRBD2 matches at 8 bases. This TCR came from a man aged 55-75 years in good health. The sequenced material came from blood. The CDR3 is CASSFPGRGFGTDTQYF. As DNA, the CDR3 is TGTGCCAGCAGCTTCCCCGGGAGGGGATTTGGCACAGATACGCAGTATTTT.